This T cell receptor (beta chain) was documented in a study of blood T cell repertoires in COVID-19. Study background: Sites in the United States, Italy and Spain provided acute and convalescent COVID-19 samples.

As originally analysed: Estimation of nucleated cell counts relied on the amplification of reference gene primers. The protocol was immunoSEQ multiplex PCR, while the TCRdb copy is restricted to in-frame clones and leaves out a portion. The V and J calls and clone size come from that table; D and trimming were worked out from the DNA. Of hundreds of thousands of clones detected, around 87% appear once; the ten largest clones hold 2.5% to 3.5%. The sample taken for sequencing was PBMCs or T cells enriched from blood (not recorded which). The TCR was taken from a woman in her thirties or forties with acute COVID-19.

CDR3 loop: CASSDGDRVAYEQYF. The DNA for the CDR3 is TGCGCCAGCAGTGACGGGGACAGGGTGGCCTACGAGCAGTACTTC. This chain uses TRBV10-2 with TRBJ2-7; 9 bases fit TRBD1. CDR1 WSHSY and CDR2 SAAADI come from the germline V gene. The length of the CDR3 is 15 residues. V dropped 3 bases and J dropped 2; count of bases not matched to a gene: 5.